The 20 T cell receptor beta chains listed next were all sequenced from one sample in a study of Ad26.COV2.S vaccination and SARS-CoV-2 variants. Produced via immunoSEQ multiplex PCR; TCRdb's table is partial and in-frame only. Of around 300,000 clones listed, approximately 86% were seen once; the top ten hold approximately 12%. The sample's treatment: 15 to 20 received Ad26.COV2.S at low or high dose, single or two shots; 5 received placebo; per-sample allocation not given. Sampling was done on day 63 after the first vaccine or placebo injection. The source was peripheral blood, collected in a trial of Ad26.COV2.S vaccine versus placebo. Receptor source: a person between 18 and 65 years old who received the Ad26.COV2.S COVID-19 vaccine or a placebo.

The chain couples TRBV2 to TRBJ2-2; the D is unclear. V was clipped by 7 bases and J by 5 bases, with 8 bases between them. Germline V gene lookup returns CDR1 SNHLY and CDR2 FYNNEI. This CDR3 spans 12 amino acids. The DNA of the CDR3 is TGTGCCAGCAATTCTAGGACCGGGGAGCTGTTTTTT. It translates to CASNSRTGELFF. The full variable domain, with the rest looked up from reference TRBV2 and TRBJ2-2, is EPEVTQTPSHQVTQMGQEVILRCVPISNHLYFYWYRQILGQKVEFLVSFYNNEISEKSEIFDDQFSVERPDGSNFTLKIRSTKLEDSAMYFCASNSRTGELFFGEGSRLTVL.

The chain recombines TRBV11-2 with TRBJ2-7; tentatively, D is TRBD2 (6 bases). This CDR3 has 18 residues. Germline CDR1 reads SGHAT; CDR2 reads FQNNGV. Trimming stripped 5 bases from V and 3 bases from J, with 26 bases between. The CDR3 here is CASSPRVDLTGLLYEQYF. The CDR3 DNA reads TGTGCCAGCAGCCCGCGCGTCGACCTAACGGGACTTCTCTACGAGCAGTACTTC.

CDR3 DNA sequence: TGTGCCAGCAGCTTTAGCAGGACAGGGTACAATGAGCAGTTCTTC. It codes for CASSFSRTGYNEQFF. This chain connects TRBV7-2 to TRBJ2-1, with 8 bases identical to TRBD1. V trimming: 3 bases; J trimming: 4 bases; junction bases outside the gene matches: 5. This CDR3 comprises 15 residues. Germline-derived CDR1 and CDR2 are SGHTA and FQGNSA.

This clone was seen a single time. The chain joins TRBV3-1 (or the pseudogene TRBV3-2) to TRBJ1-4; 10 bases align to TRBD1. There are 16 residues in the CDR3. The germline V gene has CDR1 LGHDT and CDR2 YNNKEL (reference sequence). V lost 4 bases, J lost 7 bases, and 9 bases stayed unmatched. CDR3 in DNA: TGTGCCAGCAGCCCTCATTGGGACAGGGGAATTGAAAAACTGTTTTTT. The encoded protein is CASSPHWDRGIEKLFF.

This chain joins TRBV28 and TRBJ2-7, with 8 positions matching TRBD1. Germline trimming cut 7 bases from V and 3 bases from J; bases unmatched to any gene: 8. This CDR3 region has 14 residues. Germline loops: CDR1 MDHEN, CDR2 SYDVKM. The CDR3 DNA sequence: TGTGCCAGCACAGGACAGGGAAAGAGCTACGAGCAGTACTTC. Encoded protein: CASTGQGKSYEQYF.

This chain joins TRBV9 and TRBJ2-2; TRBD2 matches 7 bases. This CDR3 contains 16 residues. V dropped 4 bases and J dropped 5; count of bases not matched to a gene: 11. The germline CDR1 and CDR2 sequences are SGDLS and YYNGEE. CDR3 sequence (DNA): TGTGCCAGCAGCCTCGTGGCGGGAGTACGAACCGGGGAGCTGTTTTTT. It specifies CASSLVAGVRTGELFF.

In DNA form, the CDR3 reads TGTGCCAGCAGCTCCGCAGGTGGCTATGGCTACACCTTC. Amino acids: CASSSAGGYGYTF. The J gene is TRBJ1-2, the V gene TRBV7-2; D is ambiguous. Germline V gene data show CDR1 as SGHTA and CDR2 as FQGNSA. The CDR3 contains 13 residues. Trimming shortened V by 4 bases and J by 4 bases, and 10 bases separated the two germline ends.

This chain uses TRBV5-8 with TRBJ1-1, with unresolved D. Germline V gene lookup returns CDR1 SGHTS and CDR2 YDEGEE. The V and J ends lost 2 bases and 4 bases respectively, with 6 bases between them. The CDR3 has 12 residues. The DNA for the CDR3 is TGTGCCAGCAGCTTCGGGGTCACTGAAGCTTTCTTT. Its translation is CASSFGVTEAFF.

The V gene is TRBV24-1, the J gene TRBJ1-2, with 8 bases fitting TRBD1. V dropped 2 bases and J dropped 1; count of bases not matched to a gene: 2. The germline V gene encodes CDR1 KGHDR and CDR2 SFDVKD. The CDR3 length is 15 residues. The CDR3 sequence: CATSDYGQGNYGYTF. The CDR3 DNA reads TGTGCCACCAGTGATTACGGACAGGGTAACTATGGCTACACCTTC.

The chain employs TRBV30 and TRBJ1-2; no firm D call. The CDR3 length is 13 residues. CDR1 and CDR2 (germline): GTSNPN, SVGIG (reference sequence). V lost 1 base, J lost 0 bases, and 6 bases lay in between. The DNA of the CDR3 is TGTGCCTGGAGTGGGACCGCTAACTATGGCTACACCTTC. It translates to CAWSGTANYGYTF.

The V call is TRBV7-2, the J call TRBJ2-7; tentatively, D is TRBD1 or TRBD2 (5 bases each). The CDR3 runs to 15 residues. The germline V gene encodes CDR1 SGHTA and CDR2 FQGNSA. V was trimmed by 1 base and J by 3 bases, leaving 13 bases between them. The DNA of the CDR3 is TGTGCCAGCAGCTTAGGGGACCTAGCCATCTACGAGCAGTACTTC. Translating gives CASSLGDLAIYEQYF.

This clone was seen a few times. V gene TRBV7-9 combines with J gene TRBJ2-7, with D possibly TRBD1 on 5 matching bases. CDR3 size: 16 residues. Germline lookup yields CDR1 SEHNR and CDR2 FQNEAQ (reference sequence). The V end was cut by 0 bases, the J end by 1 base, with 13 bases between. CDR3 loop: CASSLAVRDRSYEQYF. The CDR3 DNA follows: TGTGCCAGCAGCTTAGCGGTCAGGGATCGGTCCTACGAGCAGTACTTC.

This clone is medium-sized in the sample. The rearrangement uses TRBV28 and TRBJ2-7; maybe TRBD2 (5 bases). Germline CDR1 MDHEN, CDR2 SYDVKM. V was clipped by 3 bases and J by 7 bases, with 13 bases between them. The CDR3 has 13 residues. The CDR3 loop reads CASSLARSGEQYF. The CDR3 nucleotides read TGTGCCAGCAGTTTGGCCCGATCGGGGGAGCAGTACTTC.

The V and J genes are TRBV6-5 and TRBJ1-5; perhaps TRBD1 as D (6 bases). Trimming removed 5 bases at V and 0 bases at J, with 11 bases between. Germline V gives CDR1 MNHEY, CDR2 SVGAGI. The CDR3 loop spans 15 amino acids. CDR3 coding DNA: TGTGCCAGCAGTATGACAGGAATTAGCAATCAGCCCCAGCATTTT. It yields the protein CASSMTGISNQPQHF.

The chain links TRBV18 to TRBJ1-1, with 9 positions matching TRBD1. Germline V lookup: CDR1 KGHSH, CDR2 LQKENI. Germline trimming cut 4 bases from V and 4 bases from J; bases unmatched to any gene: 7. The CDR3 totals 15 residues. This CDR3 is CASSQGTGYSTEAFF. CDR3 nucleotides: TGTGCCAGCTCACAAGGGACAGGGTATAGCACTGAAGCTTTCTTT.

This clone appeared a single time. The CDR3 spells CASSTYRGGSYGYTF. The CDR3 bases are TGTGCCAGCAGTACTTACAGGGGCGGGAGCTATGGCTACACCTTC. This chain uses TRBV27 with TRBJ1-2; TRBD1 matches at 7 bases. Germline V CDR1 and CDR2: MNHEY, SMNVEV (reference sequence). This CDR3 contains 15 residues. V shed 5 bases and J 4 bases; nucleotides not matched to a gene: 10.

The gene calls are TRBV6-5 and TRBJ1-2; D ambiguous. Trimming left V 6 bases short and J 4 bases short, with 12 bases between. The CDR3 contains 13 residues. Germline loops: CDR1 MNHEY, CDR2 SVGAGI. The CDR3 spells CASRTELPYGYTF. Here the CDR3 DNA reads TGTGCCAGCAGGACCGAGCTACCCTATGGCTACACCTTC.

The chain couples TRBV4-1 to TRBJ2-1; 8 bases line up with TRBD1. The CDR3 length is 15 residues. The V gene's germline CDR1 is MGHRA and CDR2 YSYEKL. Unmatched junction bases numbered 8, after V lost 4 bases and J lost 6 bases. The CDR3 spells CASSRILTGGNEQFF. The CDR3 DNA sequence: TGCGCCAGCAGCCGAATATTAACAGGGGGCAATGAGCAGTTCTTC.

The rearrangement uses TRBV12-3 or TRBV12-4 and TRBJ1-6, with a possible D match to TRBD1 (5 bases). The CDR3 has 12 residues. V lost 9 bases and J 9 bases, leaving 12 bases between the germline ends. CDR3: CASRGWFSPLHF. The CDR3 DNA follows: TGTGCCAGTCGGGGGTGGTTTTCACCCCTCCACTTT.

V is TRBV27 and J is TRBJ1-1, with D perhaps matching TRBD1 (6 bases). The V gene's germline CDR1 is MNHEY and CDR2 SMNVEV (reference sequence). The CDR3 is 14 amino acids. V was cut by 4 bases and J by 1 base, with 10 bases left in between. Here the CDR3 reads CASSSGGPNTEAFF. As DNA, the CDR3 is TGTGCCAGCAGTTCGGGGGGGCCGAACACTGAAGCTTTCTTT.